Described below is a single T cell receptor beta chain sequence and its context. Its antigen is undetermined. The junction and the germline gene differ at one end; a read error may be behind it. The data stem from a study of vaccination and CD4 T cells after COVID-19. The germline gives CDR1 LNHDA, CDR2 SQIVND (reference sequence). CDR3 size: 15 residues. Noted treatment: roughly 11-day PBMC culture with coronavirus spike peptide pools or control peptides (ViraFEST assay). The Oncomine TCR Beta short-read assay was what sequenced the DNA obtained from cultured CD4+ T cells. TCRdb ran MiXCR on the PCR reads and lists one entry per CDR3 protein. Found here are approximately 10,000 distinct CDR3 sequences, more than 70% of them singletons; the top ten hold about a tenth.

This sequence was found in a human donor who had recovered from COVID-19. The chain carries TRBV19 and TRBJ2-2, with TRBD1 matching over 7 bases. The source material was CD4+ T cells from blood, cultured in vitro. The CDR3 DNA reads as TGCGCCAGTCATTCTCCGGGGACAGTAGCCGGGGAGCTGTTTTTT. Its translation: CASHSPGTVAGELFF.